This TCR beta chain was recovered during a study of spatial heterogeneity in lung cancer. Study in general: The approximately 67 donors had untreated early-stage non-small cell lung cancer. Where available, sequencing covered follow-up PBMC samples, taken at a median of roughly 22 months after resection.

The CDR3 loop spans 15 amino acids. Germline V gene data show CDR1 as LGHNA and CDR2 as YSLEER. The V segment lost 0 bases and the J segment 3 bases; nucleotides outside the gene matches: 4. Specified time point: blood at routine non-recurrence follow-up after resection. The authors sequenced whole RNA from tumor, nontumor lung or frozen PBMC without sorting. Unique molecular identifiers tagged every individual TCR cDNA molecule. TCRdb reanalysed the 5' RACE reads using MiXCR and keeps one entry per CDR3 protein. The sample lists roughly 46,000 distinct CDR3 sequences, about an eighth seen once, with 32% in the top ten. This clonotype was counted many times.

This clonotype was obtained from a male donor with early-stage non-small cell lung cancer. The chain has TRBV4-3 and TRBJ1-2; 7 bases are a match to TRBD1. Sequencing used PBMCs, obtained at follow-up. The CDR3 loop reads CASSQERQGYYGYTF. Here the CDR3 DNA reads TGCGCCAGCAGCCAAGAACGACAGGGCTACTATGGCTACACCTTC.